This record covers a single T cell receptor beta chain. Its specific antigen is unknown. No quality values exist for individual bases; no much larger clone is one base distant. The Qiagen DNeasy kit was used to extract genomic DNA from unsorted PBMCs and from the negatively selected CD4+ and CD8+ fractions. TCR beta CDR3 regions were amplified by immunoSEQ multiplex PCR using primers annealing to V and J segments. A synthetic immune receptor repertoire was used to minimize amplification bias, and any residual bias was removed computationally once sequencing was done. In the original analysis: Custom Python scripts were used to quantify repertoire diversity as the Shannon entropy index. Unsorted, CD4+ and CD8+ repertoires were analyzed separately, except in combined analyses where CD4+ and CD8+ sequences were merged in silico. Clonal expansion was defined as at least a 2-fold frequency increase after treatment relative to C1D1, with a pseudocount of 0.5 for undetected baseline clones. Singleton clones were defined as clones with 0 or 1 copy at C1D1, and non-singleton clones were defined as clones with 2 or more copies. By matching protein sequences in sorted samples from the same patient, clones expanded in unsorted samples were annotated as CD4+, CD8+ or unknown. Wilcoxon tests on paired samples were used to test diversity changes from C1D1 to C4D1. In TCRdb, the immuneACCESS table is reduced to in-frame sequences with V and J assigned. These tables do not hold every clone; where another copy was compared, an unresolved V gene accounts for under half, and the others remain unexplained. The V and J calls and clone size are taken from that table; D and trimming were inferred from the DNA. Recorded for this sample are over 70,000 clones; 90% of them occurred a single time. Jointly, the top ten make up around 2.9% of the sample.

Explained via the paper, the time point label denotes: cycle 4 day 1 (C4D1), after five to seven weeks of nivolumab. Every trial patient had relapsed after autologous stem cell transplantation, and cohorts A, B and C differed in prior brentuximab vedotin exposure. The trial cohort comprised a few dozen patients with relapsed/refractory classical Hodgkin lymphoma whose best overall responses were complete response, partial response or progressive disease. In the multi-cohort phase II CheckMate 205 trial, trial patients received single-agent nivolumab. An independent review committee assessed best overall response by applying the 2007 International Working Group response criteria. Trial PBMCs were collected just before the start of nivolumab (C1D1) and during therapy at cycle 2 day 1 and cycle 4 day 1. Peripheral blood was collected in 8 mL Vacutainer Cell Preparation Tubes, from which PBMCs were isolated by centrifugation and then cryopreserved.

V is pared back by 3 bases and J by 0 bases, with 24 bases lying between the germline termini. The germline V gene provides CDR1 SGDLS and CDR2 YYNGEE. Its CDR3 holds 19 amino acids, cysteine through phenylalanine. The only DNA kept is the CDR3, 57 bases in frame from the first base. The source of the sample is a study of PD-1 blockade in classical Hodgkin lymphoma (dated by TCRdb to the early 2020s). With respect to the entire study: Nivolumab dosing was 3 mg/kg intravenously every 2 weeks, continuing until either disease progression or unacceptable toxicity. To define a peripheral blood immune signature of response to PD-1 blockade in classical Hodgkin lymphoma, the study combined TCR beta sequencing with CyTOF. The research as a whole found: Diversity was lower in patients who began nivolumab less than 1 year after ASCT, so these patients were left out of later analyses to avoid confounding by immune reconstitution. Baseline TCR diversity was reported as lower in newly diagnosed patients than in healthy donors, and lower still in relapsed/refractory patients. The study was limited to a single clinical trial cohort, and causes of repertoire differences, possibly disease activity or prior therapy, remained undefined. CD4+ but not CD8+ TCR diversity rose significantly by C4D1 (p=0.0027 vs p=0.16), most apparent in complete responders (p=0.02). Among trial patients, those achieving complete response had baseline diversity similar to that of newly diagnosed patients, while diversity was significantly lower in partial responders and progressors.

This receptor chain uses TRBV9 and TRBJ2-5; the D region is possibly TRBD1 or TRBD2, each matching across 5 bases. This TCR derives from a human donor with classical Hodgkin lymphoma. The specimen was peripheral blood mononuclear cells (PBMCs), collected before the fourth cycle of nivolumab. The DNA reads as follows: TGTGCCAGCAGCGGAGAGGGTTCGGGCAGGGCGCCCTACCAAGAGACCCAGTACTTC. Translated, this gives CASSGEGSGRAPYQETQYF.